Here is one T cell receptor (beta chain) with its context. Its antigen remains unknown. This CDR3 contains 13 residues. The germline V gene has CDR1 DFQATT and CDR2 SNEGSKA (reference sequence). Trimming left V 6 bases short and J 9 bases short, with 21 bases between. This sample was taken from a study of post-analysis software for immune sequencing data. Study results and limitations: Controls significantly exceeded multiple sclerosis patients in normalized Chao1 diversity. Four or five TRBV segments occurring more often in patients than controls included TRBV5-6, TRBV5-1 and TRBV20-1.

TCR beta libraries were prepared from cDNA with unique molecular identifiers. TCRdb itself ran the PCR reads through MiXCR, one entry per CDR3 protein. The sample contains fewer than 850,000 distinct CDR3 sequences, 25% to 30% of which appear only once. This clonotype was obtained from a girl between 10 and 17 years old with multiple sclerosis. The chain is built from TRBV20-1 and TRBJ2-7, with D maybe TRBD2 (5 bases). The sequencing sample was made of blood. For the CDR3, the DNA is TGCAGTGCGCCACTAGGGCCGTCTCTCGCGCAGTACTTC. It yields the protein CSAPLGPSLAQYF.